The source of this T cell receptor (beta chain) is a study of blood T cell repertoires in COVID-19 (TCRdb year 2020). General notes on the study: The collaborator samples originated in the United States, Italy and Spain and spanned the acute and convalescent phases of COVID-19. Subjects who had been exposed to COVID-19, were actively infected with it, or had recovered from it provided the deeply sampled blood TCRbeta repertoires that made up the dataset. The prospective study material was composed of cDNA or gDNA derived from T cells, B-cell-depleted T cells, or PBMCs. The samples were drawn from the first 160 participants of the ongoing ImmuneRACE study and from 1,254 subjects provided by 6 global collaborators. The repertoires were released in a freely available public database meant as a resource for research on the immune response to SARS-CoV-2. Nearly every sample came with metadata listing a de-identified subject ID, COVID-19 status, age in years and sex. Where available, HLA class I and class II types were obtained from metadata supplied by the sample provider rather than from assay-based typing. Study-wide conclusions, independent of this receptor: The amount of clinical and demographic metadata varied by source and participant and was provided uncurated.

The collaborating institutions used their own protocols to collect whole blood in K2EDTA tubes. Collaborator samples were shipped for TCRbeta analysis as frozen whole blood, isolated PBMCs, or DNA extracted from either sample type. TCRbeta CDR3 regions were amplified from genomic DNA using the immunoSEQ Assay, a bias-controlled multiplex PCR. The authors processed their data as follows. The number of nucleated cells in each sample was estimated from the amplification of reference gene primers within the assay. To quantify the absolute abundance of each unique TCRbeta CDR3 rearrangement, sequence reads were collapsed and filtered. For each sample, productive Simpson clonality was calculated as the square root of Simpson's diversity index across productive rearrangements. The table was pulled from immuneACCESS by TCRdb, which kept in-frame rearrangements only. Such tables lose some clones; where checked, under half of the loss comes from unresolved V genes, and the rest has no known cause. V and J calls and clone size are given by that table; D and trimming were obtained from the DNA. The sample yields 120,000 to 150,000 clones; 80% to 90% were counted once. More than 7% of the sample rests with the top ten.

In its sample, this clone was seen once. Its antigen remains unidentified. Base quality data are lacking; no much larger clone is found one base away. Sequences MNHEY (CDR1) and SVGAGI (CDR2) are obtained from the germline V gene. The CDR3 measures 15 amino acids from cysteine to phenylalanine. The DNA shown is the 45-base CDR3, in frame from base 1. Relative to germline, V is 1 base shorter and J is 1 base shorter, with 8 bases between their ends. The source of this sequence is a human donor with acute or convalescent COVID-19. The donor label of this sample is uncertain. This chain joins TRBV6-5 to TRBJ1-3, with TRBD1 perhaps the D gene, on 5 matching bases. The sequencing sample was made of peripheral blood. Here is the DNA: TGTGCCAGCAGTTACTGGGGGGGATCTGGAAACACCATATATTTT. This encodes CASSYWGGSGNTIYF.